The clone carrying this T cell receptor beta chain showed up many times. This sample is drawn from a study of T-cell reconstitution after alpha-beta-depleted transplantation in children. The CDR3 loop spans 14 amino acids. The germline V gene has CDR1 SGHRS and CDR2 YFSETQ. Trimming took off 1 base at V and 4 bases at J, with 10 bases between the two ends. Preparation of the TCRbeta library was carried out with unique molecular identifiers. TCRdb re-called the PCR reads through MiXCR, storing one row per CDR3 protein. This sample carries approximately 630,000 distinct CDR3 sequences, 10% to 15% of them seen once, and the ten largest clones take 0.79%.

The TCR comes from a girl aged 2 to 9 with congenital amegakaryocytic thrombocytopenia, due to receive a stem cell transplant. The chain combines TRBV5-1 with TRBJ2-3; D possibly corresponds to TRBD1 (6 bases). This material consisted of PBMCs, taken before TCRalphabeta/CD19-depleted stem cell transplant. CDR3 region: CASSLSPGADTQYF. CDR3 nucleotide sequence: TGCGCCAGCAGCTTGTCCCCAGGGGCAGATACGCAGTATTTT.